Listed here are 5 T cell receptor beta chains from one sample, sequenced in a study of shared clonotypes between healthy human individuals. TCRdb's copy holds only in-frame clones and misses some; the assay was immunoSEQ multiplex PCR. The sample carries about 2.1 million clones, about 92% recorded once. Selected positively for CCR7 and CD45RO-negative, naive CD8 cells excluded terminally differentiated effector memory CD45RA+ cells. The sample taken for sequencing was naive CD8+ T cells from PBMCs. All receptors derive from a man between 18 and 29 years old in good health. Some clones in this sample may be carry-over from other donors' samples.

The chain is built from TRBV27 and TRBJ2-3, with D possibly TRBD2 on 6 matching bases. The CDR3 is 13 amino acids. The germline gives CDR1 MNHEY, CDR2 SMNVEV (reference sequence). V shed 8 bases and J shed 0 bases, with 9 bases lying between them. The CDR3 spells CASGSGSTDTQYF. CDR3 sequence (DNA): TGTGCCAGCGGTAGCGGAAGCACAGATACGCAGTATTTT.

This sequence joins TRBV4-3 and TRBJ2-7; 8 bases map to TRBD1. The junction had 5 bases not matched to a gene; V was cut back by 1 base and J by 3 bases. Germline CDR1 reads LGHNA; CDR2 reads YSLEER. This CDR3 is 15 amino acids long. CDR3 sequence (DNA): TGCGCCAGCAGCCAAGGACAGGGGCTCATCTACGAGCAGTACTTC. Amino acids: CASSQGQGLIYEQYF.

A few counts support this clone. The J gene is TRBJ1-1, the V gene TRBV29-1, with D perhaps TRBD1 (5 bases). Trimming removed 7 bases at V and 1 base at J, with 13 bases between. Germline CDR1 and CDR2: SQVTM and ANQGSEA. The CDR3 is 13 amino acids. The CDR3 nucleotides read TGCAGCGCCGAGGGGCCAGGGAACACTGAAGCTTTCTTT. Translated: CSAEGPGNTEAFF. The full variable domain, rest sourced from reference TRBV29-1 and TRBJ1-1, is SAVISQKPSRDICQRGTSLTIQCQVDSQVTMMFWYRQQPGQSLTLIATANQGSEATYESGFVIDKFPISRPNLTFSTLTVSNMSPEDSSIYLCSAEGPGNTEAFFGQGTRLTVV.

In the case of this clone: This specimen includes other DNA sequences encoding the same CDR3. The V call is TRBV28, the J call TRBJ2-1; 10 positions match TRBD2. Germline V gene data show CDR1 as MDHEN and CDR2 as SYDVKM. J gave up 4 bases and V 6 bases, and 0 bases lay outside the gene matches. The CDR3 totals 13 residues. The CDR3 sequence: CASRAGGYNEQFF. CDR3 sequence (DNA): TGTGCCAGCAGAGCGGGAGGGTACAATGAGCAGTTCTTC.

The V call is TRBV19, the J call TRBJ1-2; no clear D gene. This CDR3 comprises 14 residues. Deletions cut 3 bases from V and 0 bases from J, with 8 bases between. CDR1 and CDR2 from the germline V gene are LNHDA and SQIVND (reference sequence). CDR3 DNA sequence: TGTGCCAGTAGTATTGGAACTCCTAACTATGGCTACACCTTC. Translated, it gives CASSIGTPNYGYTF.